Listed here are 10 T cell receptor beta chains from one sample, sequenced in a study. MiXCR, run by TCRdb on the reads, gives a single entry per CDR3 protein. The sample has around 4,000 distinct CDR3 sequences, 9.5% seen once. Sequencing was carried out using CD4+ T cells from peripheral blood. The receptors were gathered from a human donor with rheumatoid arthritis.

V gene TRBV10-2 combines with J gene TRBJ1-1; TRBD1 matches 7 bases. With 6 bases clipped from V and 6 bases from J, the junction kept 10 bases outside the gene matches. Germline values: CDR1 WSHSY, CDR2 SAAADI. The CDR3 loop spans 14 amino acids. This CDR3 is CASRETGLAPEAFF. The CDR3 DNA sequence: TGCGCCAGCAGAGAGACAGGGCTAGCGCCTGAAGCTTTCTTT.

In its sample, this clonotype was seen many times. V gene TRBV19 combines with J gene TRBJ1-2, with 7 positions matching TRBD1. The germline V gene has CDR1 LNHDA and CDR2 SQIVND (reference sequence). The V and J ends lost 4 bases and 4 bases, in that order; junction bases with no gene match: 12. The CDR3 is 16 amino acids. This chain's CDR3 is CASSTQGRVGLYGYTF. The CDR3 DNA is TGTGCCAGTAGTACACAGGGGCGGGTGGGCCTCTATGGCTACACCTTC.

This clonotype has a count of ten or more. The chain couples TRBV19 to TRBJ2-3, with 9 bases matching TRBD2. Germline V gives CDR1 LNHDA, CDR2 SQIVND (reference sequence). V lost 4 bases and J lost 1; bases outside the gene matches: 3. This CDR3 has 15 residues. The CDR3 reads CASSKIAGGTDTQYF. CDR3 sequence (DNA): TGTGCCAGTAGTAAAATAGCGGGAGGCACAGATACGCAGTATTTT.

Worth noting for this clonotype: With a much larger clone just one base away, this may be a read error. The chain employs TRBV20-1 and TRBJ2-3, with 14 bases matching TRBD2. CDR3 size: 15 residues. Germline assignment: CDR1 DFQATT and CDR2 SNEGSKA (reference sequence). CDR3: CSVEGLAGATDTHYF. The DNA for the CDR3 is TGCAGTGTCGAGGGACTAGCGGGAGCTACAGATACGCACTATTTT.

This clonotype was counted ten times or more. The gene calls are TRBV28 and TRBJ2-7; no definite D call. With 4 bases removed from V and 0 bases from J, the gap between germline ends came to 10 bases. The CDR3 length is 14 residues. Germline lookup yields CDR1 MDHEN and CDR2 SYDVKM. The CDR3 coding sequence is TGTGCCAGCAGTTCGGGTCGGAGCTCCTACGAGCAGTACTTC. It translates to CASSSGRSSYEQYF.

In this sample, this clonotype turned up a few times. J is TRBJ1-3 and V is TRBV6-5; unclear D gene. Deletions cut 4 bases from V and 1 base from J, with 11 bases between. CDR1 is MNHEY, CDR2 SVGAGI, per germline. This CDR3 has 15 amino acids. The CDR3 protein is CASSSLGRSGNTIYF. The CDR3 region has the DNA TGTGCCAGCAGTTCCCTAGGACGGTCTGGAAACACCATATATTTT.

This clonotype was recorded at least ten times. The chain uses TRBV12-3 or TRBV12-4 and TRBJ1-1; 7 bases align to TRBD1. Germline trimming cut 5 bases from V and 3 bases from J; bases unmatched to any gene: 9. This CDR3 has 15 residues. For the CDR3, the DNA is TGTGCCAGCAGTCTGACGACAGGGATATACACTGAAGCTTTCTTT. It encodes CASSLTTGIYTEAFF.

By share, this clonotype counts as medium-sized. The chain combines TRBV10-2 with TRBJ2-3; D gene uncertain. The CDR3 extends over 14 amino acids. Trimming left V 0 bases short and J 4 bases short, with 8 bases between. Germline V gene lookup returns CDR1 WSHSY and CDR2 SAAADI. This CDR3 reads CASSESKGADTQYF. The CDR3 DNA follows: TGCGCCAGCAGTGAGTCGAAGGGTGCAGATACGCAGTATTTT.

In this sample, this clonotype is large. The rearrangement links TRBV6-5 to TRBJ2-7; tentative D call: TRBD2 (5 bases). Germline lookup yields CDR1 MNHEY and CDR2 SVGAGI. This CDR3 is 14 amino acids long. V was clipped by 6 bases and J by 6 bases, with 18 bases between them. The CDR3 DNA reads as TGTGCCAGCAGGGACCCCCGGGGTTCGGGCGAGCAGTACTTC. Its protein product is CASRDPRGSGEQYF.

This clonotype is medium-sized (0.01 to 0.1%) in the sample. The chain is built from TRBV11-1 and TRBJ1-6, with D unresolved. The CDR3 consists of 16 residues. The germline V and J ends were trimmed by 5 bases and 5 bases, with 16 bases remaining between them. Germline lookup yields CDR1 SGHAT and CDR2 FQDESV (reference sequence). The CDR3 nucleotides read TGTGCCAGCAGCGATGGATTTGGGCGACATAATTCACCCCTCCACTTT. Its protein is CASSDGFGRHNSPLHF.